This record looks at one T cell receptor beta chain sequence and its context. Antigen specificity is unknown. The entry originates in a study of naive and memory T cell subsets. The study's findings and limits: Between naive and memory subsets, TCR abundance power law exponents differed. Gini index rose across naive, CM, EM and EMRA in CD4 and CD8.

Both TRBC1 and TRBC2 were covered by a beta constant-region primer of two equimolar oligonucleotides. Nested alpha and beta constant-region primers with the SP2 primer drove four PCR rounds on ligated cDNA. TCRdb used MiXCR to reprocess the UMI-ligation and nested PCR reads, holding one entry per CDR3 protein. The sample lists fewer than 30,000 distinct CDR3 sequences, around 10% occurring once. Sorting gates: effector memory CD45RA-CD27-, EMRA CD45RA+CD27-. V dropped 3 bases and J dropped 7 bases, with 12 bases sitting between them. The CDR3 contains 13 residues. The clonotype comes from a human donor in good health. The rearrangement links TRBV12-3 or TRBV12-4 to TRBJ1-1; possibly TRBD1 for D (5 bases). The sequenced sample consisted of effector memory CD4+ T cells from blood. The subset is: effector memory, CD45RA- CD27-. The CDR3 protein is CASSFRDLGEAFF. The CDR3, as DNA: TGTGCCAGCAGTTTCCGGGACCTCGGTGAAGCTTTCTTT.